The rows below give T cell receptor beta chains drawn from one sample of a study of OX40 agonist ivuxolimab in advanced cancers. Sequencing was performed with immunoSEQ multiplex PCR; in TCRdb, only in-frame clones are kept and a portion is missing. The sample has 45,000 to 70,000 clones; around 89% are singletons. The material sequenced was CD4+ or CD8+ T cells sorted from blood, taken in a trial of the OX40 agonist ivuxolimab. These receptors came from an adult with an advanced solid tumor such as melanoma, head and neck, liver or kidney cancer. CDR3s include the opening cysteine and the closing phenylalanine or tryptophan. The order of the fields is J gene, D gene, V gene, clone size, CDR3 protein, CDR3 DNA. D genes are given only for firm matches. Not all rows give a size; the values are once, few, many and, for expanded clones, a class.

TRBJ1-1 TRBD1 TRBV18 NA CASSPDRVNTEAFF TGTGCCAGCTCACCCGACAGGGTTAACACTGAAGCTTTCTTT
TRBJ2-1 TRBD2 TRBV6-5 NA CASTVLAGHEQFF TGTGCCAGCACCGTACTAGCGGGGCATGAGCAGTTCTTC
TRBJ2-2 TRBD1 TRBV6-5 NA CASTTGGAGGGELFF TGTGCCAGCACCACAGGGGGCGCGGGTGGCGGGGAGCTGTTTTTT
TRBJ2-7 NA TRBV14 NA CASSQDWPASYEQYF TGTGCCAGCAGCCAGGACTGGCCCGCTAGCTACGAGCAGTACTTC
TRBJ2-1 TRBD2 TRBV5-1 NA CASSLLAGGKNEQFF TGCGCCAGCAGCTTACTAGCGGGAGGGAAGAATGAGCAGTTCTTC
TRBJ1-1 NA TRBV5-1 NA CASSLVGGLRTEAFF TGCGCCAGCAGCTTGGTTGGGGGGTTAAGGACTGAAGCTTTCTTT
TRBJ2-5 NA TRBV18 NA CASCSGTSRETQYF TGTGCCAGCTGTTCCGGGACATCCAGAGAGACCCAGTACTTC
TRBJ2-1 TRBD2 TRBV11-2 NA CASSQRWSVAGYNEQFF TGTGCCAGCAGCCAGCGCTGGTCAGTAGCGGGGTACAATGAGCAGTTCTTC
TRBJ1-2 NA TRBV7-9 NA CASSSSLAQGVDGYTF TGTGCCAGCAGCTCCAGCTTGGCTCAAGGGGTGGATGGCTACACCTTC
TRBJ1-2 NA TRBV2 NA CASSVEGRQGGYGYTF TGTGCCAGCAGTGTTGAGGGGCGCCAGGGAGGCTATGGCTACACCTTC
TRBJ2-7 TRBD1 TRBV2 NA CASSGPGQGSYEQYF TGTGCCAGCAGTGGACCGGGACAGGGCTCCTACGAGCAGTACTTC
TRBJ2-4 TRBD2 TRBV6-6 NA CASSWTSGSKNIQYF TGTGCCAGCAGTTGGACTAGCGGGAGCAAAAACATTCAGTACTTC
TRBJ1-4 NA TRBV5-6 NA CASSLDQQSEKLFF TGTGCCAGCAGCTTGGACCAGCAATCTGAAAAACTGTTTTTT
TRBJ2-7 NA TRBV18 NA CASSPPYTGPYEQYF TGTGCCAGCTCACCACCGTACACCGGACCCTACGAGCAGTACTTC
TRBJ1-4 TRBD1 TRBV5-1 NA CASTLGTGSEKLFF TGCGCCAGCACGCTAGGGACAGGGAGCGAAAAACTGTTTTTT
TRBJ1-3 NA TRBV15 few CATSRDKTGSSGNTIYF TGTGCCACCAGCAGAGATAAGACAGGAAGCTCTGGAAACACCATATATTTT
TRBJ1-5 TRBD1 TRBV19 medium-sized CASSRQGAGQPQHF TGTGCCAGTAGCCGACAGGGGGCGGGTCAGCCCCAGCATTTT
TRBJ2-2 TRBD2 TRBV10-3 NA CATAPGTIHTGELFF TGTGCCACTGCTCCCGGGACTATTCACACCGGGGAGCTGTTTTTT
TRBJ1-2 NA TRBV29-1 NA CSVEKPGYGYTF TGCAGCGTTGAAAAGCCGGGGTATGGCTACACCTTC
TRBJ2-5 NA TRBV27 NA CASSATGQTQYF TGTGCCAGCAGTGCGACAGGTCAGACCCAGTACTTC
TRBJ2-7 NA TRBV27 NA CASSFAGQGPYEQYF TGTGCCAGCAGTTTCGCGGGGCAGGGACCCTACGAGCAGTACTTC
TRBJ2-6 TRBD1 TRBV5-5 NA CASSSDRVGANVLTF TGTGCCAGCAGCTCCGACAGGGTTGGGGCCAACGTCCTGACTTTC
TRBJ2-5 TRBD2 TRBV2 NA CASSMTSGSETQYF TGTGCCAGCAGTATGACTAGCGGGAGTGAGACCCAGTACTTC
TRBJ1-4 TRBD1 TRBV28 NA CASSGQGANEKLFF TGTGCCAGCAGTGGACAGGGGGCGAACGAAAAACTGTTTTTT
TRBJ2-7 NA TRBV5-4 NA CASSLGQTDYEQYF TGTGCCAGCAGCTTGGGACAGACCGACTACGAGCAGTACTTC
TRBJ1-2 NA TRBV19 NA CASSTSYGNYGYTF TGTGCCAGTAGTACCTCGTACGGAAACTATGGCTACACCTTC
TRBJ1-1 NA TRBV6-5 NA CASSASQRHTEAFF TGTGCCAGCAGTGCCTCGCAGAGGCACACTGAAGCTTTCTTT
TRBJ1-1 TRBD1 TRBV23-1 NA CASSRGQGAPTEAFF TGCGCCAGCAGTCGAGGTCAGGGGGCGCCCACTGAAGCTTTCTTT
TRBJ1-1 NA TRBV25-1 NA CASSEQGTTLNTEAFF TGTGCCAGCAGTGAACAAGGGACGACCCTAAACACTGAAGCTTTCTTT
TRBJ2-7 TRBD1 TRBV2 NA CASKGTGTMEQYF TGTGCCAGCAAGGGGACAGGGACGATGGAGCAGTACTTC
TRBJ1-5 NA TRBV10-1 once CASSADRYNQPQHF TGCGCCAGCAGTGCGGACAGATACAATCAGCCCCAGCATTTT
TRBJ1-5 NA TRBV19 NA CASSILNQPQHF TGTGCCAGTAGTATCCTTAATCAGCCCCAGCATTTT
TRBJ1-1 NA TRBV9 few CASSAQGGGTEAFF TGTGCCAGCAGCGCCCAGGGTGGGGGCACTGAAGCTTTCTTT
TRBJ2-2 TRBD2 TRBV5-1 NA CASSPAGGLTGELFF TGCGCCAGCAGCCCAGCGGGAGGGCTCACCGGGGAGCTGTTTTTT
TRBJ1-2 NA TRBV14 NA CASSQSLAALGGYTF TGTGCCAGCAGCCAATCGCTAGCCGCCCTGGGGGGCTACACCTTC
TRBJ2-5 NA TRBV18 NA CASSLGRGKETQYF TGTGCCAGCTCACTGGGCCGGGGGAAAGAGACCCAGTACTTC
TRBJ1-2 NA TRBV28 NA CASSFSGRSGGYTF TGTGCCAGCAGTTTCTCGGGACGTTCGGGCGGCTACACCTTC
TRBJ2-1 NA TRBV18 NA CASSRDGGANEQFF TGTGCCAGCTCACGAGACGGCGGGGCAAATGAGCAGTTCTTC
TRBJ2-3 NA TRBV25-1 NA CASSGSTDTQYF TGTGCCAGCAGTGGAAGCACAGATACGCAGTATTTT
TRBJ2-2 TRBD1 TRBV7-9 NA CASSPGQATGELFF TGTGCCAGCAGCCCAGGACAGGCCACCGGGGAGCTGTTTTTT
TRBJ1-5 NA TRBV7-7 NA CASSLVELEQCNQPQHF TGTGCTAGCAGCTTAGTGGAGTTAGAACAATGCAATCAGCCCCAGCATTTT
TRBJ1-3 TRBD1 TRBV28 NA CASIRTGGNTIYF TGTGCCAGCATCCGGACAGGCGGAAACACCATATATTTT
TRBJ2-7 TRBD1 TRBV19 NA CASGRQGQSYEQYF TGTGCCAGCGGCCGACAGGGCCAATCCTACGAGCAGTACTTC
TRBJ1-3 TRBD1 TRBV9 NA CASSVKDRGPNSGNTIYF TGTGCCAGCAGCGTAAAGGACAGGGGACCCAACTCTGGAAACACCATATATTTT
TRBJ2-7 NA TRBV6-5 NA CASSAIGVMNEQYF TGTGCCAGCAGTGCGATCGGGGTGATGAACGAGCAGTACTTC
TRBJ2-3 NA TRBV29-1 few CSIKDSDTQYF TGCAGCATCAAGGATTCAGATACGCAGTATTTT
TRBJ2-6 NA TRBV19 NA CASSIGGAGANVLTF TGTGCCAGTAGTATTGGCGGGGCTGGGGCCAACGTCCTGACTTTC
TRBJ1-1 NA TRBV12-5 NA CASGPEMNTEAFF TGTGCTAGTGGTCCCGAGATGAACACTGAAGCTTTCTTT
TRBJ2-7 NA TRBV19 NA CASTLKGDGYEQYF TGTGCCAGTACCCTAAAGGGGGACGGCTACGAGCAGTACTTC
TRBJ2-5 TRBD1 TRBV5-1 NA CASSSSGTGLETQYF TGCGCCAGCAGCTCGTCCGGGACAGGGTTGGAGACCCAGTACTTC
TRBJ1-1 NA TRBV18 NA CASSPRREGNTEAFF TGTGCCAGCTCACCTCGGAGAGAAGGAAACACTGAAGCTTTCTTT
TRBJ1-5 NA TRBV30 few CAWSGTNQPQHF TGTGCCTGGAGTGGCACAAATCAGCCCCAGCATTTT
TRBJ1-2 TRBD1 TRBV6-5 NA CASTPGQGRYYGYTF TGTGCCAGCACCCCGGGACAGGGGAGGTACTATGGCTACACCTTC